One and the same sample provided the 18 T cell receptor beta chains below, sequenced in a study of shared clonotypes between healthy human individuals. Profiled with immunoSEQ multiplex PCR; TCRdb holds only in-frame clones, not every one. In the table there are roughly 1.5 million clones, approximately 98% of which are singletons. Sequenced material: naive CD4+ T cells sorted from blood. Subset specified: CD45RA+ positively selected. The receptors originated from a man younger than 45 in good health.

This chain connects TRBV18 to TRBJ1-3, with a possible D match to TRBD1 (5 bases). The CDR3 consists of 17 residues. V was trimmed by 3 bases and J by 0 bases, leaving 15 bases between them. Germline V gene lookup returns CDR1 KGHSH and CDR2 LQKENI. The CDR3 nucleotides are TGTGCCAGCTCACCCCTGGGGCAGGCAGCCTCTGGAAACACCATATATTTT. It codes for CASSPLGQAASGNTIYF.

V usage is TRBV7-9 and J usage is TRBJ2-1, with TRBD1 identical over 8 bases. The ends lost 4 bases at V and 4 bases at J; junction bases unmatched: 6. This CDR3 is built from 15 residues. Germline CDR1 is SEHNR and CDR2 is FQNEAQ (reference sequence). The CDR3 spells CASSSQGGFYNEQFF. The DNA of the CDR3 is TGTGCCAGCAGCTCACAGGGGGGTTTTTACAATGAGCAGTTCTTC.

This clone came up once. The genes are TRBV10-1 and TRBJ2-1; D is unclear. V was cut by 2 bases and J by 0 bases, with 5 bases left in between. Per the germline V gene, CDR1 is WNHNN and CDR2 is SYGVQD (reference sequence). CDR3 length: 14 residues. CDR3 amino acids: CASSEESSYNEQFF. In nucleotides, the CDR3 is TGCGCCAGCAGTGAGGAAAGCTCCTACAATGAGCAGTTCTTC.

V and J are TRBV6-5 and TRBJ1-2; D is possibly TRBD1 (5 bases). Germline loops: CDR1 MNHEY, CDR2 SVGAGI. V lost 6 bases, J lost 2 bases, and 13 bases lay in between. The CDR3 contains 14 residues. CDR3 DNA: TGTGCCAGCAGGAGACAGAGCGGCAACTATGGCTACACCTTC. Translated, it gives CASRRQSGNYGYTF.

This chain joins TRBV4-1 and TRBJ2-6, with D uncertain. The germline V and J ends were trimmed by 0 bases and 0 bases, with 3 bases remaining between them. Germline loops: CDR1 MGHRA, CDR2 YSYEKL. The CDR3 extends over 15 amino acids. The CDR3 DNA follows: TGCGCCAGCAGCCAAGATATCTCTGGGGCCAACGTCCTGACTTTC. This sequence encodes CASSQDISGANVLTF.

The chain combines TRBV28 with TRBJ1-5; D possibly corresponds to TRBD1 (6 bases). Trimming cost V 6 bases and J 6 bases, with 15 bases left between them. The V gene's germline CDR1 is MDHEN and CDR2 SYDVKM. CDR3 size: 14 residues. CDR3 protein: CASRLRGYSQPQHF. CDR3 bases: TGTGCCAGCAGGTTAAGGGGGTACTCTCAGCCCCAGCATTTT. The full variable domain, its missing parts supplied by reference TRBV28 and TRBJ1-5, is DVKVTQSSRYLVKRTGEKVFLECVQDMDHENMFWYRQDPGLGLRLIYFSYDVKMKEKGDIPEGYSVSREKKERFSLILESASTNQTSMYLCASRLRGYSQPQHFGDGTRLSIL.

The chain joins TRBV27 to TRBJ1-5, with D perhaps TRBD1 (6 bases). The CDR3 spans 15 residues. The germline CDR1 and CDR2 sequences are MNHEY and SMNVEV (reference sequence). Trimming removed 1 base from V and 6 bases from J, with 13 bases in between. CDR3: CASSLLGGRGQPQHF. The CDR3 DNA is TGTGCCAGCAGTTTATTAGGGGGTCGGGGTCAGCCCCAGCATTTT.

The chain carries TRBV5-1 and TRBJ2-2; D tentatively reads TRBD1 or TRBD2 (5 bases each). Between the trimmed V and J ends, which lost 4 bases and 0 bases, there was a span of 10 bases. CDR1 is SGHRS and CDR2 is YFSETQ in the germline V gene. The CDR3 consists of 15 residues. In nucleotides, the CDR3 is TGCGCCAGCAGCCACGGGACGCCGAACACCGGGGAGCTGTTTTTT. Translating it yields CASSHGTPNTGELFF.

The chain carries TRBV6-5 and TRBJ2-1; 10 bases match TRBD2. Per the germline V gene, CDR1 is MNHEY and CDR2 is SVGAGI. Unmatched junction bases numbered 8, after V lost 7 bases and J lost 8 bases. The CDR3 totals 14 residues. This CDR3 is CASKPASGSYEQFF. As DNA, the CDR3 is TGTGCCAGCAAACCTGCTAGCGGGAGCTATGAGCAGTTCTTC.

V gene TRBV5-1 combines with J gene TRBJ2-1, with D perhaps matching TRBD2 (6 bases). Trimming removed 7 bases at V and 7 bases at J, with 18 bases between. Germline CDR1 is SGHRS and CDR2 is YFSETQ. This CDR3 contains 14 residues. The CDR3 DNA reads as TGCGCCAGCGCCCTCGAACCGCGGGGAAATGAGCAGTTCTTC. It encodes CASALEPRGNEQFF. Combining the CDR3 with reference TRBV5-1 and TRBJ2-1 gives the whole variable domain KAGVTQTPRYLIKTRGQQVTLSCSPISGHRSVSWYQQTPGQGLQFLFEYFSETQRNKGNFPGRFSGRQFSNSRSEMNVSTLELGDSALYLCASALEPRGNEQFFGPGTRLTVL.

The chain employs TRBV2 and TRBJ1-4; a weak D match, TRBD1 (6 bases). Germline CDR1 reads SNHLY; CDR2 reads FYNNEI. Trimming took off 7 bases at V and 5 bases at J, with 14 bases between the two ends. The CDR3 runs to 14 residues. CDR3 amino acids: CASILGGGNEKLFF. DNA for the CDR3: TGTGCCAGCATCCTTGGAGGGGGAAATGAAAAACTGTTTTTT.

The chain combines TRBV11-2 with TRBJ1-1; tentative D call: TRBD1 (6 bases). There are 15 residues in the CDR3. Trimming shortened V by 1 base and J by 1 base, and 10 bases separated the two germline ends. Germline CDR1 is SGHAT and CDR2 is FQNNGV. CDR3 amino acids: CASSLVGTRNTEAFF. In DNA, the CDR3 is TGTGCCAGCAGCTTAGTGGGGACACGGAACACTGAAGCTTTCTTT.

The rearrangement joins TRBV5-1 to TRBJ2-2; a possible D gene is TRBD2 (5 bases). The CDR3 sequence is 15 residues long. V lost 3 bases and J 4 bases, leaving 13 bases between the germline ends. Germline CDR1 and CDR2: SGHRS and YFSETQ. CDR3 nucleotides: TGCGCCAGCAGCTCGGAGGCGGCCAGCACCGGGGAGCTGTTTTTT. Translating it yields CASSSEAASTGELFF.

The rearrangement joins TRBV11-1 to TRBJ1-1, with 9 bases that match TRBD1. This CDR3 is 19 amino acids long. The V segment lost 3 bases and the J segment 3 bases; nucleotides outside the gene matches: 17. The germline V gene encodes CDR1 SGHAT and CDR2 FQDESV (reference sequence). The CDR3 sequence: CASSLPLRTGVKEDTEAFF. CDR3 coding DNA: TGTGCCAGCAGCTTGCCCCTAAGGACAGGGGTGAAGGAGGACACTGAAGCTTTCTTT.

The chain uses TRBV19 and TRBJ2-1; D might be TRBD1 or TRBD2, each matching 5 bases. Trimming cost V 3 bases and J 11 bases, with 20 bases left between them. The CDR3 contains 15 residues. Germline lookup yields CDR1 LNHDA and CDR2 SQIVND (reference sequence). CDR3 sequence (DNA): TGTGCCAGTAGTATTTTGGGGGTCGATTCTTTGAAGCAGTTCTTC. Residues: CASSILGVDSLKQFF. The full variable domain, rest sourced from reference TRBV19 and TRBJ2-1, is DGGITQSPKYLFRKEGQNVTLSCEQNLNHDAMYWYRQDPGQGLRLIYYSQIVNDFQKGDIAEGYSVSREKKESFPLTVTSAQKNPTAFYLCASSILGVDSLKQFFGPGTRLTVL.

This clone was counted a single time. This chain links TRBV4-2 with TRBJ1-2; no definite D call. There are 14 residues in the CDR3. Looked up from germline, CDR1 is LGHNA and CDR2 is YNFKEQ. Trimming shortened V by 0 bases and J by 4 bases, and 9 bases separated the two germline ends. The CDR3 here is CASSQDGQLYGYTF. The CDR3 bases are TGTGCCAGCAGCCAAGATGGGCAGCTCTATGGCTACACCTTC.

The J gene is TRBJ2-2, the V gene TRBV29-1, with TRBD2 as a possible D gene (5 bases). Germline assignment: CDR1 SQVTM and CDR2 ANQGSEA. CDR3 length: 14 residues. V lost 3 bases, J lost 4 bases, and 12 bases lay in between. As DNA, the CDR3 is TGCAGCGTTGAGAAGGGAGTACTCACCGGGGAGCTGTTTTTT. Protein sequence: CSVEKGVLTGELFF.

This clone was found once. This sample also contains other DNA sequences that code for the same CDR3. V is TRBV18 and J is TRBJ2-1, with unresolved D. The CDR3 runs to 15 residues. V was shortened by 6 bases and J by 0 bases, with 12 bases between the two germline ends. Per germline, CDR1 KGHSH and CDR2 LQKENI. The CDR3 reads CASSLGLSSYNEQFF. CDR3 in DNA: TGTGCCAGCTCTCTAGGGCTTAGCTCCTACAATGAGCAGTTCTTC.